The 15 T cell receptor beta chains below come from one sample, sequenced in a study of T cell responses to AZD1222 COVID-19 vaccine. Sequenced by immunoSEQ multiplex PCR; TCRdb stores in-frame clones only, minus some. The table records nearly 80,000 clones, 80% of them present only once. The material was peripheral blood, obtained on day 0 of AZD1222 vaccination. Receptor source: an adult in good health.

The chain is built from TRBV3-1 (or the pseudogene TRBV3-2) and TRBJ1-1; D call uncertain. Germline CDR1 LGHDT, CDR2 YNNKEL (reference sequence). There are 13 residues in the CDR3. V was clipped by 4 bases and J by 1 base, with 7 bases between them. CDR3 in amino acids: CASSRGRNTEAFF. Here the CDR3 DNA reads TGTGCCAGCAGCCGGGGTAGGAACACTGAAGCTTTCTTT.

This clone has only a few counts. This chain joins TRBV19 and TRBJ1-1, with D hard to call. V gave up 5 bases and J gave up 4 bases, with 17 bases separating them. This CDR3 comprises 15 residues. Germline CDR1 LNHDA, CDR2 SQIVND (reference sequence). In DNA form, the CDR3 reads TGTGCCAGTAGTCCCTCCCCGGGTTTCGGCACTGAAGCTTTCTTT. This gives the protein CASSPSPGFGTEAFF.

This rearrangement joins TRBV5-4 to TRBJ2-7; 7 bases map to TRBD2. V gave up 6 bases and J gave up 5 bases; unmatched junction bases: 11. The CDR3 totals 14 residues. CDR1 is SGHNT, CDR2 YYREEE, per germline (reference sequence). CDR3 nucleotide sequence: TGTGCCAGCAACAGGCGGGAGTACGCCGACGAGCAGTACTTC. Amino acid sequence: CASNRREYADEQYF.

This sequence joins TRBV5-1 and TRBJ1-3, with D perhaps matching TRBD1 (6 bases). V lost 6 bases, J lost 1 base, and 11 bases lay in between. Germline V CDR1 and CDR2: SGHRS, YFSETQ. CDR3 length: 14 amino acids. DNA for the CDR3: TGCGCCAGCAAAGGAGGGGGTTCTGGAAACACCATATATTTT. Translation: CASKGGGSGNTIYF.

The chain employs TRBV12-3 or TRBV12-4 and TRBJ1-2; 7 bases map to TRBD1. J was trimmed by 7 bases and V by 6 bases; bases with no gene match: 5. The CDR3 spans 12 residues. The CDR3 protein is CASRTQGGGYTF. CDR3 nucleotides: TGTGCCAGCAGAACTCAGGGGGGTGGCTACACCTTC.

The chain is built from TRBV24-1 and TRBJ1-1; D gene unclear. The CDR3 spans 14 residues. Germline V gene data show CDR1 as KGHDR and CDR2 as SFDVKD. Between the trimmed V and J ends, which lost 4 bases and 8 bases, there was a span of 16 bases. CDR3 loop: CATSDQKPGSEAFF. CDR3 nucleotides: TGTGCCACCAGTGACCAGAAACCGGGGAGCGAAGCTTTCTTT.

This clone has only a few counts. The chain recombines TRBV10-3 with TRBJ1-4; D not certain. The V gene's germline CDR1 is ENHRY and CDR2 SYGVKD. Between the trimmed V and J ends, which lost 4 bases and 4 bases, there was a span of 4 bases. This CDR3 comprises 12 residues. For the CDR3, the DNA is TGTGCCATCAGTGGAGATAATGAAAAACTGTTTTTT. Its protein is CAISGDNEKLFF.

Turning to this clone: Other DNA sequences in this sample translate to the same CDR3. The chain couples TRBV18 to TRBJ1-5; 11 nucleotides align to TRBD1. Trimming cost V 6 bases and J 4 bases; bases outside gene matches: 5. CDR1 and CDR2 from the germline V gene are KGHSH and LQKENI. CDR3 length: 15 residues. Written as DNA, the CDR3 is TGTGCCAGCTCTCCCGGGACAGGGGGAAATCAGCCCCAGCATTTT. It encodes CASSPGTGGNQPQHF.

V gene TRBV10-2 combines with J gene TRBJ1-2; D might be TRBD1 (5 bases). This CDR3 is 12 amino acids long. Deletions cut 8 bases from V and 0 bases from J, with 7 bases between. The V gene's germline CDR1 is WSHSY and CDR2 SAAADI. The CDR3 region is CASGASNYGYTF. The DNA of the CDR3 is TGCGCCAGCGGGGCGTCTAACTATGGCTACACCTTC.

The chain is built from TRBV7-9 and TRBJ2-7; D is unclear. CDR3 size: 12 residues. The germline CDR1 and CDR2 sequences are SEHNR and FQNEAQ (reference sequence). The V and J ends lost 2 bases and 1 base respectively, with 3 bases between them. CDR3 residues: CASSLQSYEQYF. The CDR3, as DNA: TGTGCCAGCAGCTTACAGTCCTACGAGCAGTACTTC. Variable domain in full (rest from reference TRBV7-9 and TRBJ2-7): DTGVSQNPRHKITKRGQNVTFRCDPISEHNRLYWYRQTLGQGPEFLTYFQNEAQLEKSRLLSDRFSAERPKGSFSTLEIQRTEQGDSAMYLCASSLQSYEQYFGPGTRLTVT.

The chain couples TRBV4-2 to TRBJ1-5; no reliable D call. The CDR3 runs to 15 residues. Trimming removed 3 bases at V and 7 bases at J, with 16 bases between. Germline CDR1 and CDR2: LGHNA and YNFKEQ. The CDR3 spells CASSHGNDYTQPQHF. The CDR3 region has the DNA TGTGCCAGCAGCCACGGAAACGACTACACGCAGCCCCAGCATTTT.

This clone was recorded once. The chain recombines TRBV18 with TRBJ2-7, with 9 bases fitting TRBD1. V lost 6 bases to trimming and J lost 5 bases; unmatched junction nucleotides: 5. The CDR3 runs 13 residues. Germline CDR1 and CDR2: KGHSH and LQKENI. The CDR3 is CASSRTGGNEQYF. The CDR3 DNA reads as TGTGCCAGCTCTCGAACAGGGGGCAACGAGCAGTACTTC.

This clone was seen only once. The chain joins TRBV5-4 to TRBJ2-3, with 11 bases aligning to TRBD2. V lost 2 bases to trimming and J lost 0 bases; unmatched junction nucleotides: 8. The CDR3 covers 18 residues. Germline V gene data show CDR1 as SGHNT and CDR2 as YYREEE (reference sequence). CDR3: CASSLGLAGGRSTDTQYF. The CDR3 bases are TGTGCCAGCAGCTTAGGGCTAGCGGGGGGTCGTAGCACAGATACGCAGTATTTT.

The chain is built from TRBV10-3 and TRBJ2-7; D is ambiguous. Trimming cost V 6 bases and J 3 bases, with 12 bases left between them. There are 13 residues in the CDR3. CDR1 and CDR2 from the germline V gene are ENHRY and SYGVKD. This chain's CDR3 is CAISQTEYYEQYF. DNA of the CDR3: TGTGCCATCAGCCAGACTGAATACTACGAGCAGTACTTC.

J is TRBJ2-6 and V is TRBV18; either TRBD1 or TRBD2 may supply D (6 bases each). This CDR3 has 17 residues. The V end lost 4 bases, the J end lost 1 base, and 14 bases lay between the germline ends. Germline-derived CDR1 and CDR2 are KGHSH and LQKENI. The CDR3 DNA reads TGTGCCAGCTCACTTTCACAGGGAGGTTCTGGGGCCAACGTCCTGACTTTC. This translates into CASSLSQGGSGANVLTF.